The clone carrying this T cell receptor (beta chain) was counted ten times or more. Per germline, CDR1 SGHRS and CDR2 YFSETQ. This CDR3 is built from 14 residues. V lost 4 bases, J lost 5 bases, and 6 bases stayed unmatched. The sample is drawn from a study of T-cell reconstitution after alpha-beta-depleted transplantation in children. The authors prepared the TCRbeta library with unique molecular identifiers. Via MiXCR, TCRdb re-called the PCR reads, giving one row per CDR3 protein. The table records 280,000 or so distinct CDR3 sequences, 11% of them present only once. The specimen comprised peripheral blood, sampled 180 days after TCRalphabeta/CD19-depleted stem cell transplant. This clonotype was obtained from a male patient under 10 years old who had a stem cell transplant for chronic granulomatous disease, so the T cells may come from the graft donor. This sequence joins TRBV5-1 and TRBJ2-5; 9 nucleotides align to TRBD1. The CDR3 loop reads CASSETGQGETQYF. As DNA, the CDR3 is TGCGCCAGCAGCGAAACCGGACAGGGGGAGACCCAGTACTTC.